One sample yielded the 12 T cell receptor beta chains listed below, sequenced in a study of HIV-infected children after antiretroviral therapy interruption. The treatment is: PENTA 11 planned treatment interruption arm or continuous ART arm. A 3' RACE protocol on RNA, with unique molecular identifiers, produced the TCR library. TCRdb reprocessed the 3' RACE reads with MiXCR, giving one entry per CDR3 protein. Of about 86,000 distinct CDR3 sequences in the sample, approximately 6.9% were seen once. Material: CD45RA+ CD4+ T cells from PBMCs, pooled from several time points, obtained from a donor given antiretroviral therapy, either interrupted or continuous. Subset denoted: naive CD4+ CD45RA+ CD45RO- T cells. Receptors were obtained from a pool of human donors with HIV.

This clonotype was found many times. The chain carries TRBV21-1 and TRBJ1-2; the DNA was not compared with TRBD1, the D call given in the table. TRBV21-1 is shown as a pseudogene. CDR3 length: 14 residues. CDR3 in amino acids: CASSKETDQYGYTF. DNA for the CDR3: TGTGCCAGCAGCAAAGAGACAGACCAATATGGCTACACCTTC.

This clonotype showed up just once. A read error may be the cause here, since a much bigger clone is one base away. The chain recombines TRBV6-2 or TRBV6-3 with TRBJ2-7; TRBD1 matches 11 bases. Germline CDR1 MNHEY, CDR2 SVGEGT. This CDR3 region has 16 residues. The CDR3 DNA sequence: TGTACCAGCAGTCCCTCGGGACAGGGGGTCCCCTACGAGCAGTACTTC. This gives the protein CTSSPSGQGVPYEQYF.

The V call is TRBV5-1, the J call TRBJ1-2, with no clear D. The germline V and J ends were trimmed by 4 bases and 3 bases, with 16 bases remaining between them. The germline gives CDR1 SGHRS, CDR2 YFSETQ. The CDR3 is made up of 15 amino acids. The CDR3 coding sequence is TGCGCCAGCAGCCGGACCGGGGAGGTCCACTATGGCTACACCTTC. It is translated as CASSRTGEVHYGYTF.

The sample holds many counts of this clonotype. The V call is TRBV19, the J call TRBJ1-1, with a weak D call TRBD1 (5 bases). The CDR3 loop spans 15 amino acids. The germline V gene encodes CDR1 LNHDA and CDR2 SQIVND (reference sequence). V was trimmed by 3 bases and J by 5 bases, leaving 16 bases between them. For the CDR3, the DNA is TGTGCCAGTAGTATCGCCATGGGGGGTGGGACTGAAGCTTTCTTT. Protein sequence: CASSIAMGGGTEAFF.

This clonotype was seen at least ten times. This chain connects TRBV25-1 to TRBJ2-3, with TRBD2 as a possible D gene (5 bases). The CDR3 length is 12 residues. Germline CDR1 is MGHDK and CDR2 is SYGVNS. V was shortened by 4 bases and J by 8 bases, with 10 bases between the two germline ends. CDR3 amino acids: CASSAGGGTQYF. The CDR3 nucleotides read TGTGCCAGCAGTGCAGGTGGAGGTACGCAGTATTTT.

This clonotype was counted ten times or more. The chain combines TRBV5-1 with TRBJ2-2; 15 bases align to TRBD2. This CDR3 is 17 amino acids long. In germline, CDR1 is SGHRS, CDR2 YFSETQ. J gave up 0 bases and V 4 bases, and 1 base lay outside the gene matches. The CDR3 region is CASSRTSGGANTGELFF. CDR3 bases: TGCGCCAGCAGCCGGACTAGCGGGGGGGCGAACACCGGGGAGCTGTTTTTT.

This clonotype showed up many times. This rearrangement joins TRBV12-3 or TRBV12-4 to TRBJ2-5; D is undetermined. The CDR3 has 11 amino acids. Trimming took 3 bases from V and 7 from J, leaving 6 bases between them. The CDR3 DNA follows: TGTGCCAGCAGTTTGATGGGGACCCAGTACTTC. Amino acid sequence: CASSLMGTQYF.

This clonotype was recorded at least ten times. This rearrangement joins TRBV6-6 to TRBJ1-2; perhaps TRBD1 as D (6 bases). V dropped 6 bases and J dropped 1 base, with 9 bases sitting between them. Germline CDR1 MNHNY, CDR2 SVGAGI (reference sequence). This CDR3 is built from 13 residues. In DNA form, the CDR3 reads TGTGCCAGCAGATGGACAGTTAACTATGGCTACACCTTC. Protein sequence: CASRWTVNYGYTF.

This clonotype was seen repeatedly, ten times or more. J is TRBJ2-7 and V is TRBV24-1, with TRBD1 matching over 10 bases. V gave up 2 bases and J gave up 2 bases; unmatched junction bases: 5. Germline CDR1 is KGHDR and CDR2 is SFDVKD. The CDR3 consists of 16 residues. CDR3 sequence reads: CATSDSGTGVPYEQYF. The CDR3 DNA reads TGTGCCACCAGTGATTCCGGGACAGGGGTCCCCTACGAGCAGTACTTC.

Ten or more counts support this clonotype. The rearrangement joins TRBV20-1 to TRBJ1-1; D perhaps matches TRBD1 (5 bases). Germline CDR1 is DFQATT and CDR2 is SNEGSKA (reference sequence). Trimming pared 2 bases from V and 1 base from J, leaving 11 bases between. The CDR3 covers 14 residues. CDR3 in DNA: TGCAGTGCTAGATCCGGGACCACGAACACTGAAGCTTTCTTT. Protein: CSARSGTTNTEAFF.

This clonotype showed up just a few times. The chain couples TRBV4-1 to TRBJ2-2, with D possibly being TRBD2 (5 bases). The CDR3 sequence is 17 residues long. Between the trimmed V and J ends, which lost 1 base and 1 base, there was a span of 13 bases. Germline V CDR1 and CDR2: MGHRA, YSYEKL. The CDR3 DNA is TGCGCCAGCAGCCAAGGCCTCGGACTCATGAACACCGGGGAGCTGTTTTTT. Its protein is CASSQGLGLMNTGELFF.

In this sample, this clonotype turned up many times. The rearrangement links TRBV20-1 to TRBJ2-3; unclear D gene. Looked up from germline, CDR1 is DFQATT and CDR2 is SNEGSKA (reference sequence). The CDR3 loop spans 13 amino acids. The germline V and J ends were trimmed by 0 bases and 4 bases, with 8 bases remaining between them. The CDR3 spells CSARDQSSDTQYF. Written as DNA, the CDR3 is TGCAGTGCTAGAGATCAGTCCTCAGATACGCAGTATTTT.